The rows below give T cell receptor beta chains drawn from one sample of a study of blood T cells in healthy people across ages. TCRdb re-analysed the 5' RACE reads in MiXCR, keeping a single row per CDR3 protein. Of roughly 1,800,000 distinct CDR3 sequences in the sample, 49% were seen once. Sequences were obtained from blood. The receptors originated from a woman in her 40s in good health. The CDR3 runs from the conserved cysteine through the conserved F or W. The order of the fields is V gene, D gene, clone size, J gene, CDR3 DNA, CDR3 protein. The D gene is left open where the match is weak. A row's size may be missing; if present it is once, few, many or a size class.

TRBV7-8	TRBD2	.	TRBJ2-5	TGTGCCAGCTCAGGGACTAGCGCTTCGACCCAGTACTTC	CASSGTSASTQYF
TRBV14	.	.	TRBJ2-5	TGTGCCAGCAGCCAAGATTACTCCAGGCAGACCCAGTACTTC	CASSQDYSRQTQYF
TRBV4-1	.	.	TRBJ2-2	TGCGCCAGCAGCCAAGTTACCAAGATCGGGGAGCTGTTTTTT	CASSQVTKIGELFF
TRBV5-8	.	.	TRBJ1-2	TGTGCCAGCAGCTTGCAGGGGTCGGCTGGCTACACCTTC	CASSLQGSAGYTF
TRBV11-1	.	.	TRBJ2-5	TGTGCCAGCAGGAAGGGAGGGACCCAGTACTTC	CASRKGGTQYF
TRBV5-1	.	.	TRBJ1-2	TGCGCCAGCAGCTTGGTCCTACACGGGGGGCACGGCTACACCTTC	CASSLVLHGGHGYTF
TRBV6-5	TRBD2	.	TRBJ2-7	TGTGCCACCGGGAGGGAGGGCGAGCAGTACTTC	CATGREGEQYF
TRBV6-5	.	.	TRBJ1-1	TGTGCCAGCAGTTACGACTTCGCGGGCACTGAAGCTTTCTTT	CASSYDFAGTEAFF
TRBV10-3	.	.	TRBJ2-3	TGTGCCATCAGCGGTCTGGGGGCCACAGATACGCAGTATTTT	CAISGLGATDTQYF
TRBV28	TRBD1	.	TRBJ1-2	TGTGCCAGCAGTTCAATGTCCGGGACAGGGGGCGTTGGCTACACCTTC	CASSSMSGTGGVGYTF
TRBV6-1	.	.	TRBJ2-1	TGTGCCAGCAGTAACAAGCGGGTGAGCTCCTACAATGAGCAGTTCTTC	CASSNKRVSSYNEQFF
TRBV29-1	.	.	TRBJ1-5	TGCAGCGTTGTTGGGACGATCGGGCAGCCCCAGCATTTT	CSVVGTIGQPQHF
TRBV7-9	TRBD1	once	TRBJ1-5	TGTGCCAGCAGCTTAGCAACAGGGGGGCCCCAGCATTTT	CASSLATGGPQHF
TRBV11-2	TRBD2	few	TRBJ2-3	TGTGCCAGCAGCGCGGGACTAGCGGGGTACACAGATACGCAGTATTTT	CASSAGLAGYTDTQYF
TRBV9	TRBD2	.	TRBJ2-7	TGTGCCAGCAGCAAACAACCGACTAGCGGGAGTCCCCACGAGCAGTACTTC	CASSKQPTSGSPHEQYF
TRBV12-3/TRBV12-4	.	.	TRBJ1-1	TGTGCCAGCAGTCTCGTACGGAGGGTGATGAACACTGAAGCTTTCTTT	CASSLVRRVMNTEAFF
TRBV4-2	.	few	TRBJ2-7	TGTGCCAGCAGCCAAGAGAGAATCTCCTACGAGCAGTACTTC	CASSQERISYEQYF
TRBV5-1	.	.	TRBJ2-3	TGCGCCAGCAGCTTTTGGACGGAGGGGACCACAGATACGCAGTATTTT	CASSFWTEGTTDTQYF
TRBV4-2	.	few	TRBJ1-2	TGTGCCAGCAGCCAAGCTGGGGGGGCGGATGGCTACACCTTC	CASSQAGGADGYTF
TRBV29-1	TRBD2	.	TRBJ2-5	TGCAGCGTTGTTAGAGCGGGGGTGGGAGGAGAGACCCAGTACTTC	CSVVRAGVGGETQYF
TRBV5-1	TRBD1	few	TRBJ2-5	TGCGCCAGCAGGGAAGTGGGACAGCTAACCCAAGAGACCCAGTACTTC	CASREVGQLTQETQYF
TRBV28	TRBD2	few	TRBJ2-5	TGTGCCAGCAGTTTAGGTGGGGAGGGACAAGAGACCCAGTACTTC	CASSLGGEGQETQYF
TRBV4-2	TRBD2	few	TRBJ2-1	TGTGCCAGCAGCCAAGAGGGACTAGCGAGTGGGGGGAAGGAGCAGTTCTTC	CASSQEGLASGGKEQFF
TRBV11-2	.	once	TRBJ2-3	TGTGCCAGCAGCGTCCTGGGCAGGGCCCCCACAGATACGCAGTATTTT	CASSVLGRAPTDTQYF
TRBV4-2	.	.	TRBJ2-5	TGTGCCAGCAGCCAAGACCGGCTCGCGACTACCCAAGAGACCCAGTACTTC	CASSQDRLATTQETQYF
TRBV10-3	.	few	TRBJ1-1	TGTGCCATCAGTGAGGTGTCTGGAACTGCGAACACTGAAGCTTTCTTT	CAISEVSGTANTEAFF
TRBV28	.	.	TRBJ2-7	TGTGCCAGCAATACCCGAGCGTCCTCCTACGAGCAGTACTTC	CASNTRASSYEQYF
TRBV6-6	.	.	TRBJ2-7	TGTGCCACAGGGATTCCCTACGAGCAGTACTTC	CATGIPYEQYF
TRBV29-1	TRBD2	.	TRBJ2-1	TGCAGCGCCGATCCCCTAGCGGGGGTCGTCAATGAGCAGTTCTTC	CSADPLAGVVNEQFF
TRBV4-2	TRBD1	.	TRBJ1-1	TGTGCCAGCAGCCAAGACGGTTGGGGACAGGGGGTGAGGCTGAACACTGAAGCTTTCTTT	CASSQDGWGQGVRLNTEAFF
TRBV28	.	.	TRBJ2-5	TGTGCCAGCGGTCTGACAGGTCCAAGCCAAGAGACCCAGTACTTC	CASGLTGPSQETQYF
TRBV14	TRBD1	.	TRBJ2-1	TGTGCCAGCAGACCATCGGGACAGGGTAACAATGAGCAGTTCTTC	CASRPSGQGNNEQFF
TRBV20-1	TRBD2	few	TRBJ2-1	TGCAGTGCTAGCGTTCTAGCGGGGCTTGAGCAGTTCTTC	CSASVLAGLEQFF
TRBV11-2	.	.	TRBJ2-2	TGTGCCAGCAGCTTATACGGGACCAACACCGGGGAGCTGTTTTTT	CASSLYGTNTGELFF
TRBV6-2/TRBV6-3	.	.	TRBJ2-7	TGTGCCAGCAGTTACTCGAACTCCCGCGAGCAGTACTTC	CASSYSNSREQYF
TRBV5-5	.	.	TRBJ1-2	TGTGCCAGCAGCTTAACCCGTACTACAGGTAGCTATGGCTACACCTTC	CASSLTRTTGSYGYTF
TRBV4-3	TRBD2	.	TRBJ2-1	TGCGCCAGCAGCCAAGAGATTCGCGGGGGGCGTAATGAGCAGTTCTTC	CASSQEIRGGRNEQFF
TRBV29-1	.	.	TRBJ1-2	TGCAGCGTGGAGGGCCAAACCTATGGCTACACCTTC	CSVEGQTYGYTF
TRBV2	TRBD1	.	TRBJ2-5	TGTGCCAGCAGCCTTGAACAGGGGGCTGGAGAGACCCAGTACTTC	CASSLEQGAGETQYF
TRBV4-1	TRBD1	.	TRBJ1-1	TGCGCCAGCAGCCAAGCATTACCGGGACAGAGACAGAACACTGAAGCTTTCTTT	CASSQALPGQRQNTEAFF
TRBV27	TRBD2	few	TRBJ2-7	TGTGCCAGCGGCGGGGGAAACTCCTACGAGCAGTACTTC	CASGGGNSYEQYF
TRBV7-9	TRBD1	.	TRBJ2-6	TGTGCCAGCAGCGTCGGGACAGGGTTATTTGGGGCCAACGTCCTGACTTTC	CASSVGTGLFGANVLTF
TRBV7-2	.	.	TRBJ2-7	TGTGCCAGCAGATATCAGGGCCCGGGCAGTTACGAGCAGTACTTC	CASRYQGPGSYEQYF
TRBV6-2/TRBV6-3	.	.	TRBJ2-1	TGTGCCAGCAGCAACGCGGCGAATGAGCAGTTCTTC	CASSNAANEQFF